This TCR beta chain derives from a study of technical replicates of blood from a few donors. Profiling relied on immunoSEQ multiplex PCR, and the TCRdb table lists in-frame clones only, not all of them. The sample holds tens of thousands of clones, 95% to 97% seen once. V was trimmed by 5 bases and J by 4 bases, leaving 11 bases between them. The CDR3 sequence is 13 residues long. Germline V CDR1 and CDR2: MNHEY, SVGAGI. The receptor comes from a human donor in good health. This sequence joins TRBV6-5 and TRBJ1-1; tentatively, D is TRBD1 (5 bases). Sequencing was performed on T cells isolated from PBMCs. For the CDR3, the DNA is TGTGCCAGCAGTGATATTAGGGGCACTGAAGCTTTCTTT. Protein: CASSDIRGTEAFF.